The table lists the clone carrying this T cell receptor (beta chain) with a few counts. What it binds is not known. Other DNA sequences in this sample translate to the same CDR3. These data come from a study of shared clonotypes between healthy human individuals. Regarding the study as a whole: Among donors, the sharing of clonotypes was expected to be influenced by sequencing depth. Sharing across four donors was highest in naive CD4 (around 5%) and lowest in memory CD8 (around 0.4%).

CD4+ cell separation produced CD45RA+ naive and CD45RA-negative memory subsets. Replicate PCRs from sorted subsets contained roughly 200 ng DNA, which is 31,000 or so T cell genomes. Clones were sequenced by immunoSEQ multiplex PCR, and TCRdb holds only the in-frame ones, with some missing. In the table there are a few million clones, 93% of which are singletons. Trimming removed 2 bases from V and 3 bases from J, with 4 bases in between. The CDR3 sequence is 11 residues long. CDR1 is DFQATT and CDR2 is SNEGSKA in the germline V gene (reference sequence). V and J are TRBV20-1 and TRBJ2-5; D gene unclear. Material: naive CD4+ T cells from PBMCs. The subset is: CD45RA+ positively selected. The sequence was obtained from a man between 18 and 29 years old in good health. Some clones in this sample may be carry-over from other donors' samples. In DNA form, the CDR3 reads TGCAGTGCTAGACCAGAAGAGACCCAGTACTTC. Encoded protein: CSARPEETQYF.